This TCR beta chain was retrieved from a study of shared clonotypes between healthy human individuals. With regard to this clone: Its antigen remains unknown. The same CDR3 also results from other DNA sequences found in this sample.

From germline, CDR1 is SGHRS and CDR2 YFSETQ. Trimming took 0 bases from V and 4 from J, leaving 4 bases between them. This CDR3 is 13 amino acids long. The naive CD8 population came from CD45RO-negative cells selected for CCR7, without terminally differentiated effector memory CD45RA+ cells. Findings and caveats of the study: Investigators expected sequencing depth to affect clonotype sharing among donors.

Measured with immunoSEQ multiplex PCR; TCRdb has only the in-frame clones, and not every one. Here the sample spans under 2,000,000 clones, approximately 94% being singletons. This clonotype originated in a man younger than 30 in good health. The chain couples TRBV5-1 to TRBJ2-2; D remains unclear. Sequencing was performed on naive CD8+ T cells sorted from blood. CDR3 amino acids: CASSLEGTGELFF. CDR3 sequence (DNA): TGCGCCAGCAGCTTGGAAGGCACCGGGGAGCTGTTTTTT. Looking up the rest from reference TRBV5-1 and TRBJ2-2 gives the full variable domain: KAGVTQTPRYLIKTRGQQVTLSCSPISGHRSVSWYQQTPGQGLQFLFEYFSETQRNKGNFPGRFSGRQFSNSRSEMNVSTLELGDSALYLCASSLEGTGELFFGEGSRLTVL.